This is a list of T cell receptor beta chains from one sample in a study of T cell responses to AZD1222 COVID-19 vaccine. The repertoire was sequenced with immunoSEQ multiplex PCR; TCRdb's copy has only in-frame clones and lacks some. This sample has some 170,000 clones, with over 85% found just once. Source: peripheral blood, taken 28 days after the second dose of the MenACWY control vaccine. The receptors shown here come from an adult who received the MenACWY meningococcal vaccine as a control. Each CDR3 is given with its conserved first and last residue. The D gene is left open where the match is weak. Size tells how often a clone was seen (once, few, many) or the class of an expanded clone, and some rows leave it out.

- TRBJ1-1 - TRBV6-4 TGTGCCAGCAGTGAAGAGGGTTCAAACACTGAAGCTTTCTTT CASSEEGSNTEAFF
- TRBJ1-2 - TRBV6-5 TGTGCCAGCAGGGCAGGGCCCTACTATGGCTACACCTTC CASRAGPYYGYTF
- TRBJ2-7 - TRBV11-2 TGTGCCAGCAGCTTAGAACAGGGAAGCTCCTACGAGCAGTACTTC CASSLEQGSSYEQYF
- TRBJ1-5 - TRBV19 TGTGCCAGTAGCCAAGGTTCAAGCCAAAATCAGCCCCAGCATTTT CASSQGSSQNQPQHF
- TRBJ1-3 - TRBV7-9 TGTGCCAGCAGCTTAGTCAGAAGCTCTGGAAACACCATATATTTT CASSLVRSSGNTIYF
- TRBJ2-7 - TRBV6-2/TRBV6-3 TGTGCCAGCAGTTACCCAAAAACGTACTACGAGCAGTACTTC CASSYPKTYYEQYF
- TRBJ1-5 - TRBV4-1 TGCGCCAGCAGCCAAGGGGATGTCGGCAATCAGCCCCAGCATTTT CASSQGDVGNQPQHF
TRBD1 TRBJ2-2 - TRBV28 TGTGCCAGCAGTTTAGGGACAGGGGCGAACACCGGGGAGCTGTTTTTT CASSLGTGANTGELFF
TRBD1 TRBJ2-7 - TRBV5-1 TGCGCCAGCAGCCCGACTCACAACAGGGGCGAGCAGTACTTC CASSPTHNRGEQYF
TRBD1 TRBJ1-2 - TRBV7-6 TGTGCCAGCAGCTTGGCATCCGACAGGGCCTCTAACTATGGCTACACCTTC CASSLASDRASNYGYTF
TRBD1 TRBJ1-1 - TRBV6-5 TGTGCCAGCAGTTACTCCAGGGGGGGGACTGAAGCTTTCTTT CASSYSRGGTEAFF
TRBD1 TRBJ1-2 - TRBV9 TGTGCCAGCAGCCCGGGGACAGATAACTATGGCTACACCTTC CASSPGTDNYGYTF
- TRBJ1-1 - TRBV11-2 TGTGCCAGCAGCTTAGCCCCCACTTGGCGCACTGAAGCTTTCTTT CASSLAPTWRTEAFF
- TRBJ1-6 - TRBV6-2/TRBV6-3 TGTGCCAGCAGTTTCCATGGTGGGGATGCGACACCCCTCCACTTT CASSFHGGDATPLHF
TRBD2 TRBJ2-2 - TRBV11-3 TGTGCCAGCACCCGAACTAGCGGGGGGGCCGCCGGGGAGCTGTTTTTT CASTRTSGGAAGELFF
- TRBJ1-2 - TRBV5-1 TGCGCCAGCAGCTTGGGGACAGCTGATAACTATGGCTACACCTTC CASSLGTADNYGYTF
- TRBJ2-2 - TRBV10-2 TGCGCCGGCCGGCCCGACACCTTAAACACCGGGGAGCTGTTTTTT CAGRPDTLNTGELFF
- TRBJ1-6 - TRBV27 TGTGCCAGCAGAAGTCAAGGAGGAACCCTTTCACCCCTCCACTTT CASRSQGGTLSPLHF
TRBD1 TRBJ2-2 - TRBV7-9 TGTGCCAGCTTCGATACGGGACAGGGGAACACCGGGGAGCTGTTTTTT CASFDTGQGNTGELFF
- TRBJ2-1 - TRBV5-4 TGTGCCAGCAGCCCTGGAGGGAACGGGGTCTACAATGAGCAGTTCTTC CASSPGGNGVYNEQFF
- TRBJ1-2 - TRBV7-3 TGTGCCACACGTGGAGATTTGGGATCTTCTGGCTACACCTTC CATRGDLGSSGYTF
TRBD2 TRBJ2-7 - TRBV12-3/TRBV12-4 TGTGCCAGCAGCGGGGGACTAGCGGGGCAGTACTTC CASSGGLAGQYF
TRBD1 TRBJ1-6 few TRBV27 TGTGCCAGCAGTTTAGCAGGGGGCTCTTTGGCCCTCCACTTT CASSLAGGSLALHF
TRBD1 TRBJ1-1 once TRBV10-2 TGCGCCAGCAGTGCTCAGGGGGCGAACACTGAAGCTTTCTTT CASSAQGANTEAFF
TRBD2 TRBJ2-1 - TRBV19 TGTGCCAGTACTCATAGCGGGGGGGCCCATGAGCAGTTCTTC CASTHSGGAHEQFF
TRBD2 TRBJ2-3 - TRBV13 TGTGCCAGCAGCCCCGGACTAGCGGGGGGGCCCAGAACAGATACGCAGTATTTT CASSPGLAGGPRTDTQYF
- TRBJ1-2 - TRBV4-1 TGCGCCAGCAGCCAGGCCCCATCGCAGCTTTCCTATGGCTACACCTTC CASSQAPSQLSYGYTF
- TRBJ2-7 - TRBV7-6 TGTGCCAGCAGCTTAGGGGCTAGCGAGGCCTACGAGCAGTACTTC CASSLGASEAYEQYF
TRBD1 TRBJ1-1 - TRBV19 TGTGCCAGTAGTACGGGACAGGGAAGGGTTACTGAAGCTTTCTTT CASSTGQGRVTEAFF
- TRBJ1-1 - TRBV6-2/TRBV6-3 TGTGCCAGCAGTCCCCGGCCAGCGAACACTGAAGCTTTCTTT CASSPRPANTEAFF
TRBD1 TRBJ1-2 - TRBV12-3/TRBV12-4 TGTGCCAGCAGTGGACAGGCCAACTATGGCTACACCTTC CASSGQANYGYTF
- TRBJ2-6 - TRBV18 TGTGCCAGCTCACCACCGCGAGACAGTAAGATCTCTGGGGCCAACGTCCTGACTTTC CASSPPRDSKISGANVLTF
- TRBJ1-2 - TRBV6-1 TGTGCCAGCAGTGAAGCATTCCGGGAATGGGGCTACACCTTC CASSEAFREWGYTF
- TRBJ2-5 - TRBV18 TGTGCCAGCTCCCCCGGGCAGGGAGAGACCCAGTACTTC CASSPGQGETQYF
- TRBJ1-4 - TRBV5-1 TGCGCCAGCAGCGTTGGGGGGGCGCGGGATGAAAAACTGTTTTTT CASSVGGARDEKLFF
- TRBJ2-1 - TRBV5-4 TGTGCCAGCAGCTTGCCAGGGTATGAAAATGAGCAGTTCTTC CASSLPGYENEQFF
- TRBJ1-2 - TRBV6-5 TGTGCCAGCAGTTACGAACAGGGAAGCCTGGGAGGCTACACCTTC CASSYEQGSLGGYTF
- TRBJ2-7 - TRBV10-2 TGCGCCAGCAGTGAGTCTCAGAGCTCCTACGAGCAGTACTTC CASSESQSSYEQYF
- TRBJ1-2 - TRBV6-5 TGTGCCAGCATGCGAGCTAATGGACTAGGGGGCTACACCTTC CASMRANGLGGYTF
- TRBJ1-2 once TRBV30 TGTGCCTGGAGTGTACGCAGGGAAGCCTATGGCTACACCTTC CAWSVRREAYGYTF
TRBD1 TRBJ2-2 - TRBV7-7 TGTGCCAGCAGCCGGACAGGGTCGAACACCGGGGAGCTGTTTTTT CASSRTGSNTGELFF
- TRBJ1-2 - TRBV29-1 TGCAGCGTTGGTTCGGGGAACTATGGCTACACCTTC CSVGSGNYGYTF
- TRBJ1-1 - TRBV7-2 TGTGCCAGCAGCTTAGCGCAAAGTCACCCTGAAGCTTTCTTT CASSLAQSHPEAFF
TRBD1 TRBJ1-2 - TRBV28 TGTGCCAGCAGTTTAGAGGGGGCAGGGTTCAACTATGGCTACACCTTC CASSLEGAGFNYGYTF
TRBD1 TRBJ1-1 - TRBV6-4 TGTGCCAGCTATCGGACAGGGCGTTTAAACACTGAAGCTTTCTTT CASYRTGRLNTEAFF
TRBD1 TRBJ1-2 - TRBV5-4 TGTGCCAGCAGCCCCACAGGGGCCGCGTCAGGCTATGGCTACACCTTC CASSPTGAASGYGYTF
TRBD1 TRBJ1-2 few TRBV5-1 TGCGCCAGCAGCCCGGGACAGAACTATGGCTACACCTTC CASSPGQNYGYTF
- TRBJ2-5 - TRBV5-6 TGTGCCAGCAGCTTGCCTCCGGGGGCAGTATCAGAGACCCAGTACTTC CASSLPPGAVSETQYF